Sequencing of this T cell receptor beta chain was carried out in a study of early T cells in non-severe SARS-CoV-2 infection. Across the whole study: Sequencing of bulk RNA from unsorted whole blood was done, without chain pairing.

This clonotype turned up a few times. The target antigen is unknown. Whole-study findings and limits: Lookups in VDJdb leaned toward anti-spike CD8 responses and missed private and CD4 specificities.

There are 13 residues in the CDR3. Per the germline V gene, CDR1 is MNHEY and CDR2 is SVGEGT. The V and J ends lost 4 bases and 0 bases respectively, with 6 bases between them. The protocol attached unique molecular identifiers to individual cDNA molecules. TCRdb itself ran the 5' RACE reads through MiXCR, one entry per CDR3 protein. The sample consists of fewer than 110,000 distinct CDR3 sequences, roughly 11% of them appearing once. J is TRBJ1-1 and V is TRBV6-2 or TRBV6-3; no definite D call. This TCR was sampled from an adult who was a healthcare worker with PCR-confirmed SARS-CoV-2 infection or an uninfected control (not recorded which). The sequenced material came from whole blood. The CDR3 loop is CASSFSLNTEAFF. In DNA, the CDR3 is TGTGCCAGCAGTTTCAGCCTGAACACTGAAGCTTTCTTT.